The rows below give T cell receptor beta chains drawn from one sample of a study of CD8+CD57+ T cells in acquired aplastic anemia. TCRdb reprocessed the reads via MiXCR and lists one record per CDR3 protein. The table shows about 240,000 distinct CDR3 sequences, with roughly half occurring only once. Sample: sorted CD4+, CD8+, or CD8+CD57+ T cells (not recorded which) from PBMCs. All receptors come from a human donor with aplastic anemia. CDR3s include the opening cysteine and the closing phenylalanine or tryptophan. A D gene is named only where the DNA matches it firmly. Size values are once, few and many counts, or a class for expanded clones, and some rows have none.

>14|TRBJ2-1|.|.|TRBV7-3
CASSFTPQGYEQFF
TGTGCCAGCAGCTTTACCCCACAGGGATATGAGCAGTTCTTC
>15|TRBJ1-6|TRBD1|few|TRBV5-1
CASSLKGQGGSPLHF
TGCGCCAGCAGCTTGAAGGGACAGGGAGGCTCACCCCTCCACTTT
>15|TRBJ2-5|.|many|TRBV20-1
CSAPQGKSYQETQYF
TGCAGTGCACCGCAGGGGAAATCGTACCAAGAGACCCAGTACTTC
>12|TRBJ2-7|.|many|TRBV7-6
CASSEGSYEQYF
TGTGCCAGCAGCGAGGGCTCCTACGAGCAGTACTTC
>15|TRBJ1-1|.|many|TRBV25-1
CASSDRGGGTTEAFF
TGTGCCAGCAGTGACAGAGGTGGGGGGACAACTGAAGCTTTCTTT
>18|TRBJ1-1|.|many|TRBV4-1
CASSQKGGDGYMNTEAFF
TGCGCCAGCAGCCAAAAGGGGGGAGACGGTTACATGAACACTGAAGCTTTCTTT
>16|TRBJ1-3|.|few|TRBV6-1
CASSEETVRSGNTIYF
TGTGCCAGCAGTGAAGAGACAGTTCGCTCTGGAAACACCATATATTTT
>17|TRBJ2-1|.|.|TRBV5-1
CASSFPRRQDSYNEQFF
TGCGCCAGCAGCTTCCCTCGCCGACAGGACTCCTACAATGAGCAGTTCTTC
>12|TRBJ2-7|.|many|TRBV7-9
CASRNFPYEQYF
TGTGCCAGCAGAAACTTCCCCTACGAGCAGTACTTC
>17|TRBJ1-5|.|many|TRBV7-9
CASSLLPPNRVNQPQHF
TGTGCCAGCAGCTTATTACCCCCTAACAGGGTAAATCAGCCCCAGCATTTT
>15|TRBJ2-7|TRBD2|.|TRBV7-2
CASSTSGGSVYEQYF
TGTGCCAGCAGTACTAGCGGGGGGTCGGTCTACGAGCAGTACTTC
>14|TRBJ2-1|.|.|TRBV15
CATSRDPSYNEQFF
TGTGCCACCAGCAGAGACCCGTCCTACAATGAGCAGTTCTTC
>16|TRBJ1-1|.|many|TRBV7-9
CASSPIGGGGNTEAFF
TGTGCCAGCAGCCCCATTGGCGGAGGGGGTAACACTGAAGCTTTCTTT
>16|TRBJ1-1|.|few|TRBV6-1
CASSEADISMNTEAFF
TGTGCCAGCAGTGAAGCTGACATTTCCATGAACACTGAAGCTTTCTTT
>14|TRBJ1-2|.|.|TRBV20-1
CSARVAREVYGYTF
TGCAGTGCTAGAGTAGCCAGGGAGGTCTATGGCTACACCTTC
>13|TRBJ1-2|TRBD1|.|TRBV20-1
CGKRQGDRDGYTF
TGCGGGAAACGACAGGGCGATCGCGATGGCTACACCTTC
>15|TRBJ2-3|TRBD2|.|TRBV25-1
CASSRGLADTDTQYF
TGTGCCAGCAGCCGGGGACTAGCCGACACAGATACGCAGTATTTT
>10|TRBJ1-1|.|.|TRBV6-1
CATRGFWAFF
TGTGCCACCAGAGGGTTTTGGGCTTTCTTT
>13|TRBJ2-1|.|many|TRBV29-1
CSVEPDSYNEQFF
TGCAGCGTTGAACCGGACAGTTACAATGAGCAGTTCTTC
>14|TRBJ2-2|.|.|TRBV25-1
CASSDPKDTGELFF
TGTGCCAGCAGTGACCCTAAGGACACCGGGGAGCTGTTTTTT
>14|TRBJ1-2|.|once|TRBV15
CATSRERGGGGYTF
TGTGCCACCAGCAGAGAGCGGGGGGGGGGCGGCTACACCTTC
>14|TRBJ2-7|TRBD2|.|TRBV5-1
CASSLGAGAVEQYF
TGCGCCAGCAGCTTGGGAGCGGGAGCGGTCGAGCAGTACTTC
>13|TRBJ2-5|.|.|TRBV11-2
CASSRSVRETQYF
TGTGCCAGCAGCCGAAGCGTTCGGGAGACCCAGTACTTC
>14|TRBJ2-5|.|.|TRBV10-1
CASSESTGVQPQYF
TGCGCCAGCAGTGAGTCGACGGGGGTTCAGCCCCAGTACTTC
>14|TRBJ1-2|.|once|TRBV2
CASSEGSHGYGYTF
TGTGCCAGCAGTGAAGGTTCACACGGCTATGGCTACACCTTC
>16|TRBJ2-5|TRBD2|.|TRBV10-3
CAISDRSGRATETQYF
TGTGCCATCAGTGATCGCAGCGGGAGGGCCACAGAGACCCAGTACTTC
>15|TRBJ1-1|TRBD1|.|TRBV20-1
CSARPRQGSVTEAFF
TGCAGTGCTAGGCCTAGACAGGGATCGGTCACTGAAGCTTTCTTT